The 14 T cell receptor beta chains reported below all come from one sample, sequenced in a study of early T cells in non-severe SARS-CoV-2 infection. TCRdb analysed the 5' RACE reads with MiXCR anew, one entry per CDR3 protein. Of about 71,000 distinct CDR3 sequences in the sample, roughly an eighth were seen once. Sequencing was performed on whole blood. The receptors originated from an adult who was a healthcare worker with PCR-confirmed SARS-CoV-2 infection or an uninfected control (not recorded which).

The rearrangement uses TRBV7-3 and TRBJ2-5; D is undetermined. V lost 5 bases and J 0 bases, leaving 10 bases between the germline ends. CDR1 and CDR2 (germline): SGHTA, FQGTGA. There are 14 residues in the CDR3. CDR3 sequence: CASSRDGYQETQYF. CDR3 in DNA: TGTGCCAGCAGCCGAGACGGATACCAAGAGACCCAGTACTTC.

V is TRBV29-1 and J is TRBJ2-5, with D possibly being TRBD2 (6 bases). Germline CDR1 SQVTM, CDR2 ANQGSEA. This CDR3 spans 12 amino acids. V lost 4 bases, J lost 8 bases, and 14 bases lay in between. The CDR3, as DNA: TGCAGCGTTGGCCCGGGGGACCTCACCCAGTACTTC. Translated: CSVGPGDLTQYF.

V usage is TRBV7-9 and J usage is TRBJ2-3; D remains ambiguous. CDR3 length: 14 amino acids. Trimming shortened V by 4 bases and J by 3 bases, and 11 bases separated the two germline ends. CDR1 and CDR2 (germline): SEHNR, FQNEAQ (reference sequence). The CDR3 loop is CASSSSHLTDTQYF. The CDR3 DNA is TGTGCCAGCAGCTCGTCACACCTGACAGATACGCAGTATTTT.

This clonotype appeared a few times. Here the CDR3 DNA reads TGTGCCAGCAGCCTCCTCCTAGCGGGGGACTACAATGAGCAGTTCTTC. This encodes CASSLLLAGDYNEQFF. The chain joins TRBV4-2 to TRBJ2-1, with 10 bases matching TRBD2. The germline V gene encodes CDR1 LGHNA and CDR2 YNFKEQ. The length of the CDR3 is 16 residues. V lost 4 bases, J lost 3 bases, and 6 bases stayed unmatched.

In its sample, this clonotype was seen a few times. The chain carries TRBV29-1 and TRBJ2-7, with D possibly being TRBD1 (5 bases). This CDR3 region has 15 residues. Germline-derived CDR1 and CDR2 are SQVTM and ANQGSEA. The V end lost 3 bases, the J end lost 6 bases, and 21 bases lay between the germline ends. The CDR3 loop is CSVDARRGSVGEQYF. The CDR3 nucleotides read TGCAGCGTTGATGCGCGTAGGGGATCGGTAGGCGAGCAGTACTTC.

This clonotype was counted between two and nine times. This rearrangement joins TRBV5-1 to TRBJ2-7; D gene unclear. Germline CDR1 and CDR2: SGHRS and YFSETQ. There are 12 residues in the CDR3. With 3 bases removed from V and 6 bases from J, the gap between germline ends came to 10 bases. The CDR3 here is CASSSQGSEQYF. The CDR3 nucleotides read TGCGCCAGCAGCTCCCAAGGTAGCGAGCAGTACTTC.

This clonotype has a handful of counts. The chain couples TRBV28 to TRBJ1-6, with no clear D. This CDR3 is built from 13 residues. Germline V gene data show CDR1 as MDHEN and CDR2 as SYDVKM. DNA of the CDR3: TGTGGGTATAAGAGCTCCTATAATTCACCCCTCCACTTT. Protein product: CGYKSSYNSPLHF. Filled out from reference TRBV28 and TRBJ1-6, the complete variable domain reads DVKVTQSSRYLVKRTGEKVFLECVQDMDHENMFWYRQDPGLGLRLIYFSYDVKMKEKGDIPEGYSVSREKKERFSLILESASTNQTSMYLCGYKSSYNSPLHFGNGTRLTVT.

Here the CDR3 DNA reads TGTGCCAGCAGCAATAGGCCAGGTGGAAACACCATATATTTT. Its protein product is CASSNRPGGNTIYF. This chain connects TRBV6-5 to TRBJ1-3, with D uncertain. The CDR3 is made up of 14 amino acids. V was trimmed by 6 bases and J by 3 bases, leaving 12 bases between them. The V gene's germline CDR1 is MNHEY and CDR2 SVGAGI.

This clonotype occurred many times. This sequence joins TRBV11-2 and TRBJ2-1, with D unclear. V was cut by 2 bases and J by 6 bases, with 11 bases left in between. This CDR3 region has 14 residues. Per germline, CDR1 SGHAT and CDR2 FQNNGV. The CDR3 spells CASSLKAPGNEQFF. CDR3 nucleotides: TGTGCCAGCAGCTTAAAGGCTCCGGGCAATGAGCAGTTCTTC.

In this sample, this clonotype turned up a few times. The gene calls are TRBV28 and TRBJ2-3, with 7 bases that match TRBD1. The CDR3 has 16 amino acids. Germline values: CDR1 MDHEN, CDR2 SYDVKM. With 3 bases clipped from V and 3 bases from J, the junction kept 9 bases outside the gene matches. CDR3 sequence: CASSFRGLGSTDTQYF. The CDR3 DNA reads TGTGCCAGCAGTTTTAGGGGGCTGGGTTCTACAGATACGCAGTATTTT. The variable domain in full, completed from reference TRBV28 and TRBJ2-3, reads DVKVTQSSRYLVKRTGEKVFLECVQDMDHENMFWYRQDPGLGLRLIYFSYDVKMKEKGDIPEGYSVSREKKERFSLILESASTNQTSMYLCASSFRGLGSTDTQYFGPGTRLTVL.

This clonotype was observed a few times. This chain uses TRBV6-1 with TRBJ1-2; the D gene is possibly TRBD1 (6 bases). The ends were cut back, 2 bases at V and 4 bases at J, with 14 bases in the middle. CDR3 length: 15 residues. CDR1 MNHNS and CDR2 SASEGT come from the germline V gene. Written as DNA, the CDR3 is TGTGCCAGCAGTGAAAGTCGACAGGTCCGCTATGGCTACACCTTC. It encodes CASSESRQVRYGYTF.

CDR3 nucleotides: TGTGCCAGCATGGGGTACTTAACTAATGAAAAACTGTTTTTT. It encodes CASMGYLTNEKLFF. V is TRBV6-5 and J is TRBJ1-4; D call uncertain. There are 14 residues in the CDR3. CDR1 is MNHEY, CDR2 SVGAGI, per germline. Deletions cut 7 bases from V and 1 base from J, with 10 bases between.

This clonotype was counted between two and nine times. J is TRBJ2-7 and V is TRBV20-1, with D perhaps being TRBD1 or TRBD2 (6 bases each). V dropped 4 bases and J dropped 0 bases, with 19 bases sitting between them. The CDR3 contains 16 residues. In germline, CDR1 is DFQATT, CDR2 SNEGSKA (reference sequence). CDR3 loop: CSANGRDGGLSYEQYF. Written as DNA, the CDR3 is TGCAGTGCTAATGGGCGGGATGGGGGCCTCTCCTACGAGCAGTACTTC.

The rearrangement uses TRBV7-2 and TRBJ2-2, with D perhaps matching TRBD2 (5 bases). Germline-derived CDR1 and CDR2 are SGHTA and FQGNSA. V lost 5 bases and J lost 0, with 7 bases in between. The CDR3 extends over 14 amino acids. The CDR3 sequence is CASSDYTNTGELFF. DNA of the CDR3: TGTGCCAGCAGCGACTATACGAACACCGGGGAGCTGTTTTTT. Based on the CDR3 plus reference TRBV7-2 and TRBJ2-2, the full variable domain is GAGVSQSPSNKVTEKGKDVELRCDPISGHTALYWYRQSLGQGLEFLIYFQGNSAPDKSGLPSDRFSAERTGGSVSTLTIQRTQQEDSAVYLCASSDYTNTGELFFGEGSRLTVL.